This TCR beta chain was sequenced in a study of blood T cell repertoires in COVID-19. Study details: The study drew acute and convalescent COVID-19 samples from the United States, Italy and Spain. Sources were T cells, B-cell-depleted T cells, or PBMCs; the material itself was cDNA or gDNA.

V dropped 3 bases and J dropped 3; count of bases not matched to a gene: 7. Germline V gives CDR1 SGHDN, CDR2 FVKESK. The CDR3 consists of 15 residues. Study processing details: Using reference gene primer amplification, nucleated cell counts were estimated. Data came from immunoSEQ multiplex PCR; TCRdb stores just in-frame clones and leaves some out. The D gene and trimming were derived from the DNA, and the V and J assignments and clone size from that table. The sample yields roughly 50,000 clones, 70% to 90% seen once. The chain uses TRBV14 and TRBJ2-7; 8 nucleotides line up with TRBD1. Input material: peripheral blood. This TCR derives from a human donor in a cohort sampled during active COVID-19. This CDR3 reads CASSQAGTGNYEQYF. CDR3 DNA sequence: TGTGCCAGCAGCCAGGCCGGGACAGGTAACTACGAGCAGTACTTC.